The 23 T cell receptor beta chains below come from one sample, sequenced in a study of CXCR3-negative and CXCR3-positive naive CD8 T cells. TRB cDNA libraries were made by UMI-labeled 5' RACE. With the 5' RACE reads reprocessed, TCRdb shows one record per CDR3 protein and no DNA. The sample includes around 24,000 distinct CDR3 sequences. Material: naive CXCR3- CD8+ T cells from blood. Subset here: CD45RO-CCR7+CD27+CD95- naive CD8+ T cells lacking CXCR3 (TNR3-). These receptors originate from a human donor in good health. Some clones in this sample may be carry-over from other donors' samples.

This chain joins TRBV5-1 and TRBJ2-5; TCRdb proposes TRBD2, but this gene call is untestable without DNA. Germline V gene sequence: CDR1 SGHRS, CDR2 YFSETQ. The length of the CDR3 is 17 residues. The CDR3 protein is CASSPLGLAGDQETQYF. Variable domain in full (rest from reference TRBV5-1 and TRBJ2-5): KAGVTQTPRYLIKTRGQQVTLSCSPISGHRSVSWYQQTPGQGLQFLFEYFSETQRNKGNFPGRFSGRQFSNSRSEMNVSTLELGDSALYLCASSPLGLAGDQETQYFGPGTRLLVL.

The chain has TRBV29-1 and TRBJ1-2. Germline V gene lookup returns CDR1 SQVTM and CDR2 ANQGSEA. The CDR3 runs to 15 residues. This chain's CDR3 is CSVEDFCTEHYGYTF.

J is TRBJ2-2 and V is TRBV6-2 or TRBV6-3; the D call of TRBD1 rests on TCRdb alone, since no DNA is present to check it. CDR3 size: 18 residues. Germline loops: CDR1 MNHEY, CDR2 SVGEGT. This CDR3 is CASSSIRFGQGNTGELFF.

The chain joins TRBV28 to TRBJ2-2; the D call of TRBD2 rests on TCRdb alone, since no DNA is present to check it. The CDR3 contains 20 residues. Germline CDR1 MDHEN, CDR2 SYDVKM. Here the CDR3 reads CATESATGTGGGAGAGELFF.

This rearrangement joins TRBV7-2 to TRBJ2-3; without DNA, the TCRdb call of TRBD2 cannot be checked. This CDR3 region has 18 residues. Germline CDR1 is SGHTA and CDR2 is FQGNSA. The CDR3: CASSPLLLAGSSTDTQYF.

J is TRBJ1-1 and V is TRBV27. This CDR3 comprises 13 residues. Germline CDR1 and CDR2: MNHEY and SMNVEV (reference sequence). CDR3 sequence: CASSFISNTEAFF.

The genes are TRBV28 and TRBJ1-1; with no DNA, the TCRdb D assignment of TRBD1 cannot be verified. Germline loops: CDR1 MDHEN, CDR2 SYDVKM. The CDR3 runs to 19 residues. This chain's CDR3 is CASSQDRVRFIQKNTEAFF. The full variable domain, rest sourced from reference TRBV28 and TRBJ1-1, is DVKVTQSSRYLVKRTGEKVFLECVQDMDHENMFWYRQDPGLGLRLIYFSYDVKMKEKGDIPEGYSVSREKKERFSLILESASTNQTSMYLCASSQDRVRFIQKNTEAFFGQGTRLTVV.

The chain joins TRBV7-3 to TRBJ2-2; TCRdb names TRBD2, which stays unverified in the absence of DNA. This CDR3 spans 16 amino acids. Germline-derived CDR1 and CDR2 are SGHTA and FQGTGA. CDR3 region: CASSKLAGGPAGELFF.

The chain links TRBV20-1 to TRBJ2-7; TCRdb gives TRBD1 as the D gene, but with no DNA this cannot be confirmed. The CDR3 runs 15 residues. The V gene's germline CDR1 is DFQATT and CDR2 SNEGSKA (reference sequence). The CDR3 sequence: CSARALDRAAYEQYF.

The genes are TRBV3-1 and TRBJ2-1. Germline-derived CDR1 and CDR2 are LGHDT and YNNKEL (reference sequence). The CDR3 has 15 residues. CDR3 amino acids: CASSQDSSELNEQFF.

The V call is TRBV28, the J call TRBJ2-3; the D call from TCRdb, TRBD2, cannot be confirmed without DNA. Germline CDR1 is MDHEN and CDR2 is SYDVKM. CDR3 length: 15 amino acids. The CDR3 protein is CASSFTTTFTGTQYF.

The CDR3 sequence is CASSLGQFTGELFF. The gene calls are TRBV5-8 and TRBJ2-2; the D call of TRBD1 rests on TCRdb alone, since no DNA is present to check it. From germline, CDR1 is SGHTS and CDR2 YDEGEE. CDR3 length equals 14 residues.

The chain recombines TRBV10-3 with TRBJ2-7; TCRdb picks TRBD1, but there is no DNA to check that call. The length of the CDR3 is 15 residues. Germline CDR1 reads ENHRY; CDR2 reads SYGVKD. CDR3 sequence: CAISEYGTAGNEQYF.

J is TRBJ2-2 and V is TRBV4-3; TCRdb names TRBD1, which stays unverified in the absence of DNA. The V gene's germline CDR1 is LGHNA and CDR2 YSLEER. The CDR3 is 17 residues long. CDR3 protein: CASSQTRTGLITGELFF.

This chain uses TRBV6-5 with TRBJ2-7; TCRdb returns TRBD1, unconfirmable since there is no DNA. The CDR3 consists of 14 residues. Germline V gene data show CDR1 as MNHEY and CDR2 as SVGAGI. The CDR3 is CASGWGQGSGEQYF.

This chain connects TRBV12-3 or TRBV12-4 to TRBJ2-4. CDR3 size: 16 residues. The CDR3 loop is CASSLVAGLAKNIQYF.

The CDR3 here is CASSTLTVGRLTDTQYF. This sequence joins TRBV5-5 and TRBJ2-3; TCRdb lists TRBD1, though no DNA is available to test this call. The CDR3 contains 17 residues. The germline V gene has CDR1 SGHKS and CDR2 YYEKEE (reference sequence).

CDR3 sequence reads: CASSLVADQETQYF. V usage is TRBV5-6 and J usage is TRBJ2-5. CDR1 is SGHDT, CDR2 YYEEEE, per germline. The CDR3 consists of 14 residues.

The rearrangement links TRBV7-8 to TRBJ2-7; as DNA is missing, the TRBD1 call by TCRdb cannot be tested. There are 18 residues in the CDR3. Germline V gives CDR1 SGHVS, CDR2 FQNEAQ. The CDR3 sequence: CASRRGLLRARDSYEQYF.

The rearrangement uses TRBV7-9 and TRBJ2-1; TCRdb designates TRBD1, a call that cannot be tested without DNA. The length of the CDR3 is 16 residues. The germline V gene encodes CDR1 SEHNR and CDR2 FQNEAQ (reference sequence). The CDR3 sequence is CASSLSRVGTQGEQFF.

The J gene is TRBJ2-7, the V gene TRBV29-1; the TCRdb D gene call, TRBD1, has no DNA to confirm it. The germline CDR1 and CDR2 sequences are SQVTM and ANQGSEA. The CDR3 spans 12 residues. The CDR3 loop is CSVEGDRVEQHF.

The chain carries TRBV11-2 and TRBJ2-5; the TCRdb call, TRBD2, lacks DNA for checking. Looked up from germline, CDR1 is SGHAT and CDR2 is FQNNGV. This CDR3 is 19 amino acids long. The CDR3 sequence is CASSHTGTSGGSRRETQYF.

The gene calls are TRBV29-1 and TRBJ2-1; TCRdb proposes TRBD1, but this gene call is untestable without DNA. There are 12 residues in the CDR3. CDR1 SQVTM and CDR2 ANQGSEA come from the germline V gene. CDR3 protein: CSVYEEAAEQFF.